Shown below are 27 T cell receptor beta chains from a single sample sequenced in a study of patients and donors after allogeneic stem cell transplantation. TCRdb re-called the RT-PCR reads with MiXCR, one entry per CDR3 protein. Of about a million distinct CDR3 sequences listed, roughly 18% were seen once; the top ten hold 5.5% to 6.5%. The sample was blood, either unsorted or a sorted T cell fraction (not recorded which). Every receptor here comes from a human donor who was either an allogeneic HSCT recipient or a stem cell or donor lymphocyte infusion donor (not recorded which). It is not recorded whose cells these are; they may come from a transplant donor.

There are a few counts of this clonotype. The V call is TRBV29-1, the J call TRBJ2-1, with D maybe TRBD1 (6 bases). The CDR3 is made up of 12 amino acids. The germline V and J ends were trimmed by 6 bases and 9 bases, with 15 bases remaining between them. Germline CDR1 and CDR2: SQVTM and ANQGSEA. Here the CDR3 DNA reads TGCAGCGTACCCACAGGGAGAGGTGAGCAGTTCTTC. The encoded protein is CSVPTGRGEQFF.

This clonotype occurred many times. At one boundary the junction diverges from the germline segment, which might be a read error. The chain couples TRBV5-1 to TRBJ2-1; D not resolved. This CDR3 is 15 amino acids long. Germline V gene sequence: CDR1 SGHRS, CDR2 YFSETQ. CDR3 nucleotides: TGTGCCAGCAGCTTAGCCCTTAGCTCCTACAATGAGCAGTTCTTC. It is translated as CASSLALSSYNEQFF.

This clonotype was counted between two and nine times. V and J are TRBV15 and TRBJ2-7; D gene ambiguous. Between the trimmed V and J ends, which lost 0 bases and 5 bases, there was a span of 11 bases. Germline-derived CDR1 and CDR2 are LNHNV and YYDKDF (reference sequence). This CDR3 comprises 14 residues. CDR3 nucleotides: TGTGCCACCAGCAGAGAAGGGTACCAGAACGAGCAGTACTTC. Its translation is CATSREGYQNEQYF.

This clonotype was picked up a small number of times. The gene calls are TRBV6-4 and TRBJ2-7; weak D call: TRBD2 (6 bases). Trimming removed 2 bases from V and 1 base from J, with 6 bases in between. This CDR3 comprises 13 residues. Germline lookup yields CDR1 MRHNA and CDR2 SNTAGT. In DNA form, the CDR3 reads TGTGCCAGCAGTGACCGGGAGTCCTACGAGCAGTACTTC. Encoded protein: CASSDRESYEQYF.

The chain links TRBV9 to TRBJ1-6; D perhaps matches TRBD1 (6 bases). The CDR3 totals 15 residues. V was clipped by 4 bases and J by 4 bases, with 12 bases between them. Germline CDR1 SGDLS, CDR2 YYNGEE. CDR3 sequence: CASSPRGGYNSPLHF. In nucleotides, the CDR3 is TGTGCCAGCAGCCCCAGGGGAGGATATAATTCACCCCTCCACTTT.

This chain joins TRBV12-3 or TRBV12-4 and TRBJ2-7, with D hard to call. CDR3 length equals 14 residues. Trimming took 1 base from V and 2 from J, leaving 9 bases between them. The CDR3 reads CASSLGLETYEQYF. The DNA for the CDR3 is TGTGCCAGCAGTTTAGGGCTAGAGACCTACGAGCAGTACTTC.

The chain recombines TRBV15 with TRBJ2-7, with D possibly being TRBD2 (7 bases). The germline V gene encodes CDR1 LNHNV and CDR2 YYDKDF (reference sequence). V lost 0 bases and J lost 0, with 9 bases in between. This CDR3 is 15 amino acids long. The CDR3 DNA follows: TGTGCCACCAGCAGAGAGGGAGGGGGCTCCTACGAGCAGTACTTC. It is translated as CATSREGGGSYEQYF.

This chain uses TRBV12-3 or TRBV12-4 with TRBJ2-4, with 9 bases identical to TRBD2. The CDR3 is made up of 18 amino acids. The trim removed 1 base at V and 0 bases at J, leaving 7 bases unmatched. CDR3 DNA sequence: TGTGCCAGCAGTTTAGGGCGGGAGGGCCTACGAGCCAAAAACATTCAGTACTTC. Encoded protein: CASSLGREGLRAKNIQYF.

This clonotype was seen a handful of times. This chain uses TRBV18 with TRBJ1-1, with D hard to call. Germline V lookup: CDR1 KGHSH, CDR2 LQKENI. V lost 4 bases and J 4 bases, leaving 22 bases between the germline ends. The CDR3 totals 17 residues. The CDR3 nucleotides read TGTGCCAGCTCACGACTTGGGCACTTCGAAATCGGCACTGAAGCTTTCTTT. It yields the protein CASSRLGHFEIGTEAFF.

The chain carries TRBV12-3 or TRBV12-4 and TRBJ1-4; D uncertain. The CDR3 runs 16 residues. The V and J ends lost 2 bases and 1 base respectively, with 11 bases between them. The CDR3 bases are TGTGCCAGCAGTTTAAGGCAGCCCCTAACTAATGAAAAACTGTTTTTT. This codes for CASSLRQPLTNEKLFF.

This clonotype was seen a few times. CDR3 region: CASSRQGEGRQPQHF. The CDR3 DNA reads as TGTGCCAGCAGTCGACAGGGAGAGGGGCGACAGCCCCAGCATTTT. This chain links TRBV5-6 with TRBJ1-5, with TRBD1 matching over 7 bases. From germline, CDR1 is SGHDT and CDR2 YYEEEE. The CDR3 is made up of 15 amino acids. V gave up 5 bases and J gave up 7 bases; unmatched junction bases: 12.

This clonotype occurred many times. The chain recombines TRBV30 with TRBJ1-2, with 9 bases lining up with TRBD1. The CDR3 runs to 16 residues. Per the germline V gene, CDR1 is GTSNPN and CDR2 is SVGIG (reference sequence). The junction had 11 bases not matched to a gene; V was cut back by 3 bases and J by 3 bases. This CDR3 is CAWSLAGQGWHYGYTF. CDR3 in DNA: TGTGCCTGGAGCCTCGCTGGACAGGGGTGGCACTATGGCTACACCTTC.

This sequence joins TRBV6-1 and TRBJ2-7; 10 bases match TRBD1. J was trimmed by 9 bases and V by 5 bases; bases with no gene match: 10. The CDR3 is 14 amino acids. Germline lookup yields CDR1 MNHNS and CDR2 SASEGT. The CDR3 region has the DNA TGTGCCAGCAGTCGATCGGACAGGGGGACCTTGCAGTACTTC. Translation: CASSRSDRGTLQYF.

The rearrangement joins TRBV29-1 to TRBJ1-4; 7 bases align to TRBD1. This CDR3 has 14 residues. Looked up from germline, CDR1 is SQVTM and CDR2 is ANQGSEA. V gave up 6 bases and J gave up 4 bases; unmatched junction bases: 8. CDR3 sequence (DNA): TGCAGCGTAACAGGGGCCAGGGGTAATGAAAAACTGTTTTTT. This gives the protein CSVTGARGNEKLFF.

The chain has TRBV5-1 and TRBJ1-4; the D gene is possibly TRBD1 (5 bases). V lost 0 bases and J lost 0, with 12 bases in between. Per the germline V gene, CDR1 is SGHRS and CDR2 is YFSETQ. This CDR3 spans 17 amino acids. This CDR3 reads CASSLGQGRATNEKLFF. CDR3 nucleotide sequence: TGCGCCAGCAGCTTGGGTCAGGGACGTGCAACTAATGAAAAACTGTTTTTT.

The V gene is TRBV5-1, the J gene TRBJ1-6; D ambiguous. The CDR3 runs to 13 residues. CDR1 and CDR2 (germline): SGHRS, YFSETQ. Between the trimmed V and J ends, which lost 4 bases and 13 bases, there was a span of 15 bases. The CDR3 DNA reads as TGCGCCAGCAGCCCAAGGACGTTAAGCCCCCTCCACTTT. It yields the protein CASSPRTLSPLHF.

The chain carries TRBV5-1 and TRBJ2-2; D possibly corresponds to TRBD1 (5 bases). CDR1 and CDR2 from the germline V gene are SGHRS and YFSETQ. This CDR3 region has 16 residues. V was pared by 4 bases and J by 6 bases, with 19 bases between. CDR3 loop: CASSLGEQVNPGELFF. CDR3 in DNA: TGCGCCAGCAGCCTCGGCGAACAGGTGAATCCCGGGGAGCTGTTTTTT.

The chain has TRBV30 and TRBJ1-1; D might be TRBD1 (5 bases). The CDR3 runs 14 residues. V dropped 3 bases and J dropped 5 bases, with 16 bases sitting between them. Germline-derived CDR1 and CDR2 are GTSNPN and SVGIG (reference sequence). CDR3 protein: CAWRGTQKGTEAFF. CDR3 nucleotide sequence: TGTGCCTGGAGGGGCACCCAGAAGGGGACTGAAGCTTTCTTT.

Only a few counts were recorded for this clonotype. The chain uses TRBV18 and TRBJ2-1, with D hard to call. In germline, CDR1 is KGHSH, CDR2 LQKENI. The CDR3 totals 14 residues. The germline V and J ends were trimmed by 4 bases and 5 bases, with 12 bases remaining between them. The CDR3 protein is CASSQQVSDNEQFF. For the CDR3, the DNA is TGTGCCAGCTCACAGCAGGTTTCGGACAATGAGCAGTTCTTC.

The chain is built from TRBV30 and TRBJ2-2; no clear D gene. The V end was cut by 2 bases, the J end by 0 bases, with 10 bases between. Germline CDR1 is GTSNPN and CDR2 is SVGIG (reference sequence). This CDR3 is built from 15 residues. The CDR3, as DNA: TGTGCCTGGAGTTATCTACAGACGAACACCGGGGAGCTGTTTTTT. This encodes CAWSYLQTNTGELFF.

V and J are TRBV20-1 and TRBJ1-1; 7 nucleotides align to TRBD1. V trimming: 0 bases; J trimming: 5 bases; junction bases outside the gene matches: 9. This CDR3 has 15 residues. Germline values: CDR1 DFQATT, CDR2 SNEGSKA (reference sequence). For the CDR3, the DNA is TGCAGTGCTAGAGATGTAGGACCGGGACAGACTGAAGCTTTCTTT. This sequence encodes CSARDVGPGQTEAFF.

This clonotype has a handful of counts. The chain couples TRBV21-1 to TRBJ1-5. TRBV21-1 represents a pseudogene. The CDR3 consists of 14 residues. The CDR3 sequence is CASSITPSNQPQHF. Written as DNA, the CDR3 is TGTGCCAGCAGTATTACCCCTAGCAATCAGCCCCAGCATTTT.

CDR3 sequence reads: CASSNRGVVGEQYF. The CDR3 coding sequence is TGCGCCAGCAGCAACCGAGGGGTGGTGGGCGAGCAGTACTTC. This chain links TRBV5-1 with TRBJ2-7; perhaps D is TRBD1 or TRBD2 (5 bases each). Germline V CDR1 and CDR2: SGHRS, YFSETQ. V was trimmed by 4 bases and J by 6 bases, leaving 17 bases between them. CDR3 size: 14 residues.

This chain joins TRBV6-1 and TRBJ2-7; TRBD2 agrees at 9 bases. Germline lookup yields CDR1 MNHNS and CDR2 SASEGT. This CDR3 region has 17 residues. J was trimmed by 1 base and V by 0 bases; bases with no gene match: 7. In nucleotides, the CDR3 is TGTGCCAGCAGTGAAGCGCTGGGGCTAGCGGGGTCCTACGAGCAGTACTTC. Translating gives CASSEALGLAGSYEQYF.

Ten or more counts support this clonotype. V gene TRBV4-3 combines with J gene TRBJ1-3; 8 nucleotides match TRBD1. J gave up 0 bases and V 1 base, and 5 bases lay outside the gene matches. Germline assignment: CDR1 LGHNA and CDR2 YSLEER. The CDR3 has 17 residues. The CDR3 region has the DNA TGCGCCAGCAGCCAAGTTACAGGGGGTGGCTCTGGAAACACCATATATTTT. Protein: CASSQVTGGGSGNTIYF.

V is TRBV15 and J is TRBJ2-4; possible D gene TRBD1, 6 bases. This CDR3 is built from 14 residues. V was trimmed by 3 bases and J by 0 bases, leaving 6 bases between them. Germline loops: CDR1 LNHNV, CDR2 YYDKDF (reference sequence). CDR3 amino acids: CATSRTGAKNIQYF. The CDR3 nucleotides are TGTGCCACCAGCAGGACAGGAGCCAAAAACATTCAGTACTTC.

The CDR3 loop reads CASSSLGSGNQPQHF. The CDR3 DNA reads as TGTGCCAGCAGTTCTTTGGGGAGCGGCAATCAGCCCCAGCATTTT. V usage is TRBV6-5 and J usage is TRBJ1-5; D is unresolved. CDR1 is MNHEY and CDR2 is SVGAGI in the germline V gene. The CDR3 has 15 residues. V shed 4 bases and J shed 2 bases, with 12 bases lying between them.